Below are 32 T cell receptor beta chains sequenced from a single sample in a study of early T cells in non-severe SARS-CoV-2 infection. Each CDR3 protein gets one entry after TCRdb re-called the 5' RACE reads with MiXCR. Here the sample spans about 50,000 distinct CDR3 sequences, 8% to 13% being singletons. Sequenced material: whole blood. The receptor set was obtained from an adult who was a healthcare worker with PCR-confirmed SARS-CoV-2 infection or an uninfected control (not recorded which).

The genes are TRBV5-6 and TRBJ1-2, with D unresolved. V was pared by 2 bases and J by 4 bases, with 9 bases between. CDR1 and CDR2 from the germline V gene are SGHDT and YYEEEE. There are 13 residues in the CDR3. DNA for the CDR3: TGTGCCAGCAGCTTAGGTGGAAGCTATGGCTACACCTTC. Translation gives CASSLGGSYGYTF.

This clonotype was counted between two and nine times. The rearrangement uses TRBV5-1 and TRBJ1-4; TRBD1 agrees at 7 bases. The CDR3 runs 18 residues. The ends lost 4 bases at V and 5 bases at J; junction bases unmatched: 17. Per germline, CDR1 SGHRS and CDR2 YFSETQ. CDR3 loop: CASSPYAFRQGGNEKLFF. The CDR3 bases are TGCGCCAGCAGCCCTTACGCCTTTCGACAGGGCGGGAATGAAAAACTGTTTTTT.

This clonotype was recorded at least ten times. This chain uses TRBV28 with TRBJ2-1, with 11 bases lining up with TRBD2. The CDR3 extends over 16 amino acids. The trim removed 2 bases at V and 6 bases at J, leaving 6 bases unmatched. From germline, CDR1 is MDHEN and CDR2 SYDVKM. This chain's CDR3 is CASSLPIAGGVNEQFF. The CDR3, as DNA: TGTGCCAGCAGTTTACCCATAGCGGGAGGGGTCAATGAGCAGTTCTTC.

This clonotype showed up many times. The chain carries TRBV18 and TRBJ2-5; the D gene is possibly TRBD1 (6 bases). V was pared by 0 bases and J by 8 bases, with 25 bases between. From germline, CDR1 is KGHSH and CDR2 LQKENI. The CDR3 is 18 residues long. The CDR3 protein is CASSPPIRDTLDKRTQYF. CDR3 DNA: TGTGCCAGCTCACCACCGATCCGGGACACCCTGGACAAGAGAACCCAGTACTTC.

The chain employs TRBV18 and TRBJ2-1; D remains unclear. V lost 2 bases to trimming and J lost 6 bases, with 5 bases between them. CDR1 KGHSH and CDR2 LQKENI come from the germline V gene. This CDR3 is 12 amino acids long. In DNA form, the CDR3 reads TGTGCCAGCTCACCAATTGCCAATGAGCAGTTCTTC. It is translated as CASSPIANEQFF.

This clonotype was detected a few times. The CDR3 DNA is TGTGCCAGCAGCCCCTCCACAACGACGGCTACTGAAGCTTTCTTT. This codes for CASSPSTTTATEAFF. The genes are TRBV7-3 and TRBJ1-1; D not certain. The germline V gene encodes CDR1 SGHTA and CDR2 FQGTGA. The CDR3 loop spans 15 amino acids. V lost 5 bases, J lost 5 bases, and 18 bases lay in between.

The V and J genes are TRBV4-1 and TRBJ2-5, with D possibly matching TRBD2 (6 bases). The CDR3 length is 15 residues. Per the germline V gene, CDR1 is MGHRA and CDR2 is YSYEKL. Trimming removed 0 bases from V and 4 bases from J, with 12 bases in between. The CDR3 spells CASSQEALRGETQYF. As DNA, the CDR3 is TGCGCCAGCAGCCAAGAAGCCCTGCGGGGAGAGACCCAGTACTTC.

At least ten counts were recorded for this clonotype. V and J are TRBV12-3 or TRBV12-4 and TRBJ1-5, with 9 bases aligning to TRBD1. The CDR3 has 15 amino acids. Trimming cost V 3 bases and J 6 bases; bases outside gene matches: 6. The CDR3 DNA follows: TGTGCCAGCAGTTTGGGTACAGGGGGCGGTCAGCCCCAGCATTTT. This gives the protein CASSLGTGGGQPQHF.

This clonotype was recorded at least ten times. The chain uses TRBV4-1 and TRBJ1-1, with unresolved D. The CDR3 is 14 amino acids. The V gene's germline CDR1 is MGHRA and CDR2 YSYEKL. The germline V and J ends were trimmed by 0 bases and 7 bases, with 12 bases remaining between them. The CDR3, as DNA: TGCGCCAGCAGCCAAGATCTTGCAGACCTTGAAGCTTTCTTT. It codes for CASSQDLADLEAFF.

As for this clonotype: A clone one base away is much larger, so this may be a read error. This chain links TRBV7-8 with TRBJ1-2; D is uncertain. Germline V gives CDR1 SGHVS, CDR2 FQNEAQ. This CDR3 has 12 residues. V was trimmed by 4 bases and J by 11 bases, leaving 14 bases between them. The CDR3: CASSWATGGYTF. CDR3 DNA sequence: TGTGCCAGCAGCTGGGCGACGGGAGGATACACCTTC.

This clonotype has ten or more counts. The gene calls are TRBV12-3 or TRBV12-4 and TRBJ2-1; 8 positions agree with TRBD2. The CDR3 is 15 residues long. After removal of 3 bases from V and 5 bases from J, the junction contained 6 bases not matched to a gene. This CDR3 is CASSFTSGGNNEQFF. The DNA for the CDR3 is TGTGCCAGCAGTTTTACCAGCGGGGGTAACAATGAGCAGTTCTTC.

Ten or more counts support this clonotype. CDR3 protein: CASSQYVTGEAFF. CDR3 bases: TGTGCCAGCAGCCAATATGTGACCGGGGAAGCTTTCTTT. The V gene is TRBV3-1, the J gene TRBJ1-1; D remains unclear. This CDR3 has 13 residues. Deletions cut 2 bases from V and 8 bases from J, with 12 bases between. Looked up from germline, CDR1 is LGHDT and CDR2 is YNNKEL (reference sequence).

The chain employs TRBV3-1 and TRBJ2-7; 7 bases are shared with TRBD1. Unmatched junction bases numbered 6, after V lost 4 bases and J lost 3 bases. The CDR3 consists of 14 residues. Germline assignment: CDR1 LGHDT and CDR2 YNNKEL (reference sequence). The CDR3 DNA reads as TGTGCCAGCAGCCTATTAGACAGGGACTACGAGCAGTACTTC. It codes for CASSLLDRDYEQYF.

In this sample, this clonotype turned up a few times. CDR3: CASTPDLDGEQFF. DNA of the CDR3: TGCGCCAGCACGCCGGACCTGGATGGGGAGCAGTTCTTC. This chain uses TRBV5-1 with TRBJ2-1; the D is unclear. V lost 6 bases and J 10 bases, leaving 17 bases between the germline ends. Per germline, CDR1 SGHRS and CDR2 YFSETQ. The CDR3 has 13 residues. The whole variable domain, remainder taken from reference TRBV5-1 and TRBJ2-1, is KAGVTQTPRYLIKTRGQQVTLSCSPISGHRSVSWYQQTPGQGLQFLFEYFSETQRNKGNFPGRFSGRQFSNSRSEMNVSTLELGDSALYLCASTPDLDGEQFFGPGTRLTVL.

This clonotype appeared many times. The chain recombines TRBV7-2 with TRBJ2-1; no reliable D call. Germline CDR1 reads SGHTA; CDR2 reads FQGNSA. V was clipped by 1 base and J by 8 bases, with 9 bases between them. This CDR3 comprises 13 residues. The CDR3 sequence: CASSLGWVDEQFF. CDR3 DNA: TGTGCCAGCAGCTTAGGATGGGTAGATGAGCAGTTCTTC.

This chain connects TRBV18 to TRBJ1-2, with D possibly TRBD1 on 6 matching bases. The length of the CDR3 is 12 residues. The ends were cut back, 3 bases at V and 6 bases at J, with 8 bases in the middle. The germline V gene encodes CDR1 KGHSH and CDR2 LQKENI. As DNA, the CDR3 is TGTGCCAGCTCACCGGACAGAGATGGCTACACCTTC. The encoded protein is CASSPDRDGYTF. Variable domain in full (rest from reference TRBV18 and TRBJ1-2): NAGVMQNPRHLVRRRGQEARLRCSPMKGHSHVYWYRQLPEEGLKFMVYLQKENIIDESGMPKERFSAEFPKEGPSILRIQQVVRGDSAAYFCASSPDRDGYTFGSGTRLTVV.

This clonotype was counted a few times. The V and J genes are TRBV12-3 or TRBV12-4 and TRBJ2-7; 8 bases fit TRBD2. Losses at the gene ends were 2 bases for V and 2 bases for J; bases not matched to a gene: 5. CDR3 length: 15 amino acids. The CDR3 DNA is TGTGCCAGCAGTTTATCCTTAGCGGGGACCTACGAGCAGTACTTC. Its translation: CASSLSLAGTYEQYF.

The chain has TRBV6-2 or TRBV6-3 and TRBJ2-7; D unresolved. The CDR3 length is 9 residues. V lost 8 bases to trimming and J lost 3 bases, with 2 bases between them. The germline CDR1 and CDR2 sequences are MNHEY and SVGEGT. CDR3: CASGYEQYF. The CDR3 DNA reads TGTGCCAGCGGCTACGAGCAGTACTTC.

This clonotype was recorded at least ten times. The rearrangement joins TRBV6-6 to TRBJ2-1, with D possibly TRBD2 on 5 matching bases. The V gene's germline CDR1 is MNHNY and CDR2 SVGAGI (reference sequence). V lost 2 bases to trimming and J lost 6 bases, with 11 bases between them. The CDR3 covers 14 residues. CDR3 region: CASSYSGVANEQFF. The CDR3 coding sequence is TGTGCCAGCAGTTACAGCGGAGTCGCCAATGAGCAGTTCTTC.

The chain recombines TRBV6-2 or TRBV6-3 with TRBJ2-7; possibly TRBD2 for D (5 bases). Germline values: CDR1 MNHEY, CDR2 SVGEGT. The CDR3 is 14 residues long. V was shortened by 8 bases and J by 7 bases, with 21 bases between the two germline ends. In DNA, the CDR3 is TGTGCCAGCCGAGGAGCTAGTAGATCGGGGGAGCAGTACTTC. It yields the protein CASRGASRSGEQYF.

In this sample, this clonotype turned up a few times. The chain uses TRBV6-4 and TRBJ2-1, with TRBD2 matching over 8 bases. The germline CDR1 and CDR2 sequences are MRHNA and SNTAGT. CDR3 length: 16 residues. V shed 0 bases and J 3 bases; nucleotides not matched to a gene: 4. Here the CDR3 reads CASSDSTSGDYNEQFF. In DNA, the CDR3 is TGTGCCAGCAGTGACTCCACTAGCGGAGACTACAATGAGCAGTTCTTC.

The sample holds a few counts of this clonotype. CDR3: CASSAPRSNQPQHF. Here the CDR3 DNA reads TGTGCCAGCAGCGCCCCGAGGAGCAATCAGCCCCAGCATTTT. The genes are TRBV4-2 and TRBJ1-5; D gene uncertain. Germline V CDR1 and CDR2: LGHNA, YNFKEQ. The V end lost 5 bases, the J end lost 1 base, and 9 bases lay between the germline ends. The CDR3 spans 14 residues.

This clonotype was recorded at least ten times. This chain links TRBV5-1 with TRBJ1-1; D gene uncertain. The CDR3 extends over 13 amino acids. The germline V gene has CDR1 SGHRS and CDR2 YFSETQ. V lost 4 bases and J lost 0, with 7 bases in between. CDR3 nucleotide sequence: TGCGCCAGCAGCGCCGACTTGAACACTGAAGCTTTCTTT. Its translation is CASSADLNTEAFF.

In its sample, this clonotype was seen a few times. The chain is built from TRBV5-1 and TRBJ1-1, with D unclear. The CDR3 extends over 14 amino acids. The V end lost 0 bases, the J end lost 1 base, and 7 bases lay between the germline ends. Germline V gene data show CDR1 as SGHRS and CDR2 as YFSETQ. The CDR3 DNA sequence: TGCGCCAGCAGCTTGGTAGAGGAGAACACTGAAGCTTTCTTT. Its translation: CASSLVEENTEAFF.

This clonotype was picked up a small number of times. The genes are TRBV28 and TRBJ1-4; the D gene is possibly TRBD1 (5 bases). Germline V lookup: CDR1 MDHEN, CDR2 SYDVKM. This CDR3 comprises 15 residues. Deletions cut 6 bases from V and 7 bases from J, with 18 bases between. The CDR3 sequence: CASRNTGTSSEKLFF. DNA of the CDR3: TGTGCCAGCAGAAACACCGGGACTTCGAGTGAAAAACTGTTTTTT.

This clonotype has only a few counts. The rearrangement joins TRBV6-2 or TRBV6-3 to TRBJ2-1, with 11 positions matching TRBD2. Germline V gene sequence: CDR1 MNHEY, CDR2 SVGEGT. This CDR3 spans 17 amino acids. The V and J ends lost 6 bases and 2 bases, in that order; junction bases with no gene match: 9. CDR3 sequence reads: CASSPFSGRAAYNEQFF. The CDR3 DNA follows: TGTGCCAGCAGCCCGTTTAGCGGGAGGGCCGCCTACAATGAGCAGTTCTTC.

The sample holds a few counts of this clonotype. This chain links TRBV7-2 with TRBJ2-5; a possible D gene is TRBD2 (5 bases). V lost 3 bases, J lost 1 base, and 6 bases lay in between. The CDR3 sequence is 13 residues long. Per the germline V gene, CDR1 is SGHTA and CDR2 is FQGNSA. The CDR3 region is CASSFRGQETQYF. The CDR3 DNA reads as TGTGCCAGCAGCTTCCGGGGCCAAGAGACCCAGTACTTC.

This clonotype showed up many times. The genes are TRBV6-5 and TRBJ2-5; D is perhaps TRBD1 (6 bases). Trimming shortened V by 6 bases and J by 2 bases, and 10 bases separated the two germline ends. There are 13 residues in the CDR3. CDR1 is MNHEY, CDR2 SVGAGI, per germline. CDR3 bases: TGTGCCAGCAGCTTGGACAGACAAGAGACCCAGTACTTC. Residues: CASSLDRQETQYF.

At least ten counts were recorded for this clonotype. The chain joins TRBV2 to TRBJ2-3; the D is unclear. The germline V and J ends were trimmed by 6 bases and 0 bases, with 10 bases remaining between them. This CDR3 spans 14 amino acids. Germline-derived CDR1 and CDR2 are SNHLY and FYNNEI. The CDR3 here is CASRQTESTDTQYF. CDR3 DNA sequence: TGTGCCAGCAGACAAACTGAGAGCACAGATACGCAGTATTTT.

V and J are TRBV10-3 and TRBJ2-7; D not certain. The V gene's germline CDR1 is ENHRY and CDR2 SYGVKD. The CDR3 extends over 14 amino acids. Trimming cost V 3 bases and J 3 bases, with 12 bases left between them. CDR3 protein: CAISDISSDYEQYF. CDR3 sequence (DNA): TGTGCCATCAGTGATATTAGTAGTGACTACGAGCAGTACTTC.

This clonotype has only one observation. The V and J genes are TRBV28 and TRBJ1-1; 8 bases line up with TRBD1. Germline CDR1 reads MDHEN; CDR2 reads SYDVKM. After removal of 3 bases from V and 10 bases from J, the junction contained 7 bases not matched to a gene. The CDR3 sequence is 13 residues long. The chain's CDR3 is CASSFRRGLGAFF. In DNA form, the CDR3 reads TGTGCCAGCAGTTTCCGCAGGGGGCTGGGAGCTTTCTTT. Supplemented by reference TRBV28 and TRBJ1-1, the full variable domain reads DVKVTQSSRYLVKRTGEKVFLECVQDMDHENMFWYRQDPGLGLRLIYFSYDVKMKEKGDIPEGYSVSREKKERFSLILESASTNQTSMYLCASSFRRGLGAFFGQGTRLTVV.

This chain joins TRBV19 and TRBJ2-7, with D unclear. Per the germline V gene, CDR1 is LNHDA and CDR2 is SQIVND (reference sequence). The V and J ends lost 6 bases and 3 bases respectively, with 15 bases between them. The CDR3 contains 14 residues. Here the CDR3 reads CASRPQEGFYEQYF. The DNA of the CDR3 is TGTGCCAGTAGGCCTCAGGAAGGATTCTACGAGCAGTACTTC.